This entry lists 2 T cell receptor beta chains sequenced from one sample in a study of cytomegalovirus exposure and HLA in healthy donors. 60 Vbeta and 13 Jbeta primers were used in PCR. Measured with immunoSEQ multiplex PCR; TCRdb has only the in-frame clones, and not every one. The specimen's table records roughly 120,000 clones. Sequenced input: PBMCs. These receptors were obtained from a man aged 25 to 40 in good health and CMV-seronegative.

As regards this clone: This sample includes further DNA sequences coding for the same CDR3. J is TRBJ1-3 and V is TRBV5-1; D is undetermined. CDR1 is SGHRS and CDR2 is YFSETQ in the germline V gene. The CDR3 runs 14 residues. The germline V and J ends were trimmed by 4 bases and 0 bases, with 8 bases remaining between them. DNA for the CDR3: TGCGCCAGCAGCCCCGGGTCCTCTGGAAACACCATATATTTT. Amino acids: CASSPGSSGNTIYF.

This sequence joins TRBV6-5 and TRBJ2-3; D unclear. In germline, CDR1 is MNHEY, CDR2 SVGAGI. The CDR3 is made up of 13 amino acids. Trimming cost V 5 bases and J 8 bases, with 14 bases left between them. DNA of the CDR3: TGTGCCAGCAGTCCCACCGCTTTTAGTACGCAGTATTTT. Its translation: CASSPTAFSTQYF.